A single sample gave rise to the 30 T cell receptor beta chains below, sequenced in a study of glioma-infiltrating T cells. Amplification of TCR alpha and beta CDR3 regions from RNA used iRepertoire nested multiplex PCR. TCRdb ran MiXCR on the multiplex PCR reads and lists one entry per CDR3 protein. The profile shows more than 110,000 distinct CDR3 sequences, 39% of them singletons. The sample was glioma tissue, nonneoplastic brain tissue, or PBMCs (not recorded which). These receptors came from a human donor with low-grade glioma or glioblastoma, undergoing nonglioma brain surgery, or in good health (not recorded which).

The chain has TRBV28 and TRBJ1-5, with D unresolved. The CDR3 length is 14 residues. Germline loops: CDR1 MDHEN, CDR2 SYDVKM. Deletions cut 6 bases from V and 6 bases from J, with 15 bases between. CDR3 region: CASSPTGLAQPQHF. The CDR3 DNA reads TGTGCCAGCAGCCCTACTGGGTTGGCTCAGCCCCAGCATTTT.

The gene calls are TRBV3-1 and TRBJ2-7; the match to TRBD2 covers 9 bases. The DNA matches TRBJ2-1 better at its end, which makes the J call doubtful. This CDR3 contains 15 residues. Per germline, CDR1 LGHDT and CDR2 YNNKEL (reference sequence). The chain's CDR3 is CASSQGSGSYNEQFF. In DNA form, the CDR3 reads TGTGCCAGCAGCCAAGGTAGCGGGAGCTACAATGAGCAGTTCTTC.

This chain joins TRBV6-2 or TRBV6-3 and TRBJ1-6, with TRBD1 matching 7 bases. The CDR3 covers 16 residues. Trimming at V came to 5 bases and at J to 7 bases, leaving 11 bases not matched to a gene. The germline gives CDR1 MNHEY, CDR2 SVGEGT. Here the CDR3 reads CASSVDRPSSNSPLHF. CDR3 nucleotide sequence: TGTGCCAGCAGTGTGGACAGGCCTTCCTCCAATTCACCCCTCCACTTT.

This clonotype appeared a few times. The V gene is TRBV27, the J gene TRBJ1-5; D uncertain. Trimming removed 0 bases from V and 0 bases from J, with 9 bases in between. This CDR3 has 16 amino acids. Per the germline V gene, CDR1 is MNHEY and CDR2 is SMNVEV (reference sequence). The CDR3 sequence: CASSLSFGNSNQPQHF. For the CDR3, the DNA is TGTGCCAGCAGTTTATCGTTCGGGAATAGCAATCAGCCCCAGCATTTT.

The chain employs TRBV19 and TRBJ2-7; D not resolved. The V gene lost 5 bases and the J gene lost 2 bases, with 19 bases spanning the gap. CDR1 and CDR2 (germline): LNHDA, SQIVND (reference sequence). This CDR3 has 16 amino acids. CDR3 sequence (DNA): TGTGCCAGTAGTGCCTCTGGTGGCAGTGAGCCCTACGAGCAGTACTTC. Its translation: CASSASGGSEPYEQYF.

This clonotype was seen a handful of times. The genes are TRBV20-1 and TRBJ2-1, with TRBD2 matching over 9 bases. Germline V lookup: CDR1 DFQATT, CDR2 SNEGSKA (reference sequence). The V and J ends lost 6 bases and 1 base, in that order; junction bases with no gene match: 7. CDR3 length equals 15 residues. The CDR3 DNA sequence: TGCAGTGCCCTTAGCGGGAGACGATCCTACAATGAGCAGTTCTTC. Translated: CSALSGRRSYNEQFF.

CDR3 DNA sequence: TGTGCCAGCAGTTTGGACTCACAGAGCACAGATACGCAGTATTTT. Residues: CASSLDSQSTDTQYF. The V gene is TRBV12-3 or TRBV12-4, the J gene TRBJ2-3; perhaps TRBD2 as D (5 bases). Between the trimmed V and J ends, which lost 3 bases and 0 bases, there was a span of 10 bases. The CDR3 runs to 15 residues.

This clonotype appeared a few times. CDR3 residues: CASSHGADTQYF. In DNA, the CDR3 is TGTGCCAGCAGCCACGGAGCAGATACGCAGTATTTT. The chain combines TRBV12-3 or TRBV12-4 with TRBJ2-3; unclear D gene. The germline V and J ends were trimmed by 6 bases and 4 bases, with 8 bases remaining between them. CDR3 length: 12 residues.

The chain couples TRBV7-9 to TRBJ2-3, with D uncertain. Trimming took off 5 bases at V and 2 bases at J, with 14 bases between the two ends. Per the germline V gene, CDR1 is SEHNR and CDR2 is FQNEAQ (reference sequence). The CDR3 is 15 residues long. CDR3 coding DNA: TGTGCCAGCAGCCCCACAAGTCGGTTCACAGATACGCAGTATTTT. It yields the protein CASSPTSRFTDTQYF.

V and J are TRBV6-2 or TRBV6-3 and TRBJ2-7, with 8 bases fitting TRBD2. The CDR3 covers 15 residues. Unmatched junction bases numbered 12, after V lost 7 bases and J lost 4 bases. CDR1 and CDR2 (germline): MNHEY, SVGEGT. CDR3 DNA: TGTGCCAGCATCTCGGCTAGCGGGTTCCCATACGAGCAGTACTTC. As protein: CASISASGFPYEQYF.

The chain joins TRBV14 to TRBJ1-1; D possibly corresponds to TRBD1 (5 bases). Germline V gene sequence: CDR1 SGHDN, CDR2 FVKESK. CDR3 length: 15 residues. Trimming cost V 2 bases and J 4 bases, with 14 bases left between them. DNA for the CDR3: TGTGCCAGCAGCCAAATTTGGCGGGGCGGCACTGAAGCTTTCTTT. Translated: CASSQIWRGGTEAFF.

This chain connects TRBV27 to TRBJ1-5, with D unclear. Germline V gives CDR1 MNHEY, CDR2 SMNVEV (reference sequence). The ends were cut back, 0 bases at V and 0 bases at J, with 9 bases in the middle. CDR3 length: 16 residues. The CDR3: CASSLSSITSNQPQHF. The CDR3 DNA reads TGTGCCAGCAGTTTATCTTCGATTACTAGCAATCAGCCCCAGCATTTT.

The chain uses TRBV12-3 or TRBV12-4 and TRBJ2-2; 14 nucleotides align to TRBD2. V lost 3 bases, J lost 7 bases, and 4 bases stayed unmatched. CDR3 length: 16 residues. This CDR3 reads CASSLGLAGVGGELFF. For the CDR3, the DNA is TGTGCCAGCAGTTTGGGACTAGCGGGAGTTGGCGGGGAGCTGTTTTTT.

The gene calls are TRBV7-2 and TRBJ2-3; D not certain. The V end lost 3 bases, the J end lost 2 bases, and 12 bases lay between the germline ends. Germline V lookup: CDR1 SGHTA, CDR2 FQGNSA. The CDR3 has 15 residues. The CDR3 nucleotides are TGTGCCAGCAGCTTTCGAAGGACCTTCACAGATACGCAGTATTTT. Protein: CASSFRRTFTDTQYF.

This clonotype was counted a few times. The chain recombines TRBV6-1 with TRBJ2-1; D gene ambiguous. CDR3 length equals 13 residues. Trimming shortened V by 5 bases and J by 11 bases, and 16 bases separated the two germline ends. Germline V lookup: CDR1 MNHNS, CDR2 SASEGT. The CDR3 loop is CASSFLPPQQQFF. The CDR3 region has the DNA TGTGCCAGCAGTTTTTTACCCCCACAGCAGCAGTTCTTC.

This clonotype was recorded a few times. J is TRBJ2-7 and V is TRBV7-8; tentatively, D is TRBD1 (6 bases). CDR3 size: 17 residues. Germline values: CDR1 SGHVS, CDR2 FQNEAQ. Trimming shortened V by 1 base and J by 1 base, and 17 bases separated the two germline ends. The DNA for the CDR3 is TGTGCCAGCAGCTTAGATTTTGCCAGGGGCCAGTCCTACGAGCAGTACTTC. It translates to CASSLDFARGQSYEQYF.

Of note for this clonotype: The junction departs from the called germline gene at one end, perhaps through a read error. The CDR3 reads CASSYGGGGNIRYF. The CDR3, as DNA: TGTGCCAGCAGTTACGGAGGAGGAGGAAACATTCGGTACTTC. This chain joins TRBV6-9 and TRBJ2-4, with D perhaps matching TRBD2 (5 bases). The germline gives CDR1 MNHGY, CDR2 SVAAGI. The CDR3 spans 14 residues.

V is TRBV20-1 and J is TRBJ2-5, with D possibly matching TRBD1 (5 bases). V lost 0 bases and J lost 5, with 19 bases in between. Germline CDR1 reads DFQATT; CDR2 reads SNEGSKA (reference sequence). This CDR3 has 16 residues. CDR3 sequence reads: CSARDPAGLLYETQYF. CDR3 coding DNA: TGCAGTGCTAGAGATCCGGCAGGGCTTCTTTATGAGACCCAGTACTTC.

This sequence joins TRBV7-3 and TRBJ2-1; D gene uncertain. The CDR3 has 13 amino acids. Per the germline V gene, CDR1 is SGHTA and CDR2 is FQGTGA. V was pared by 5 bases and J by 7 bases, with 12 bases between. The CDR3: CASSKDVVNEQFF. The CDR3 nucleotides are TGTGCCAGCAGCAAGGACGTGGTGAATGAGCAGTTCTTC.

The chain couples TRBV3-1 to TRBJ2-3, with 12 bases fitting TRBD2. CDR1 is LGHDT, CDR2 YNNKEL, per germline (reference sequence). Unmatched junction bases numbered 5, after V lost 5 bases and J lost 8 bases. This CDR3 is built from 14 residues. For the CDR3, the DNA is TGTGCCAGCAGCTCGACTAGCGGGAGCAGTACGCAGTATTTT. It translates to CASSSTSGSSTQYF.

This clonotype was observed a few times. The chain joins TRBV6-1 to TRBJ1-1, with D possibly being TRBD1 (5 bases). The V end was cut by 6 bases, the J end by 0 bases, with 8 bases between. The CDR3 loop spans 13 amino acids. Germline V gives CDR1 MNHNS, CDR2 SASEGT. CDR3 protein: CASSGGVNTEAFF. The DNA of the CDR3 is TGTGCCAGCAGCGGGGGAGTGAACACTGAAGCTTTCTTT.

The rearrangement links TRBV29-1 to TRBJ2-2; D possibly corresponds to TRBD2 (6 bases). Trimming took 7 bases from V and 5 from J, leaving 14 bases between them. This CDR3 region has 13 residues. Germline V gene lookup returns CDR1 SQVTM and CDR2 ANQGSEA. CDR3 sequence: CSARDSITGELFF. CDR3 coding DNA: TGCAGCGCTCGGGACTCGATTACCGGGGAGCTGTTTTTT.

This sequence joins TRBV6-2 or TRBV6-3 and TRBJ2-5; D is possibly TRBD1 or TRBD2 (5 bases each). The CDR3 spans 14 residues. Trimming removed 7 bases from V and 3 bases from J, with 15 bases in between. Germline-derived CDR1 and CDR2 are MNHEY and SVGEGT. CDR3 sequence: CASKVWDAEETQYF. CDR3 DNA: TGTGCCAGCAAGGTGTGGGACGCCGAAGAGACCCAGTACTTC.

This chain connects TRBV7-9 to TRBJ1-2, with D possibly being TRBD1 (5 bases). The germline V gene encodes CDR1 SEHNR and CDR2 FQNEAQ (reference sequence). This CDR3 has 15 residues. V was trimmed by 1 base and J by 3 bases, leaving 12 bases between them. For the CDR3, the DNA is TGTGCCAGCAGCTTAGACAATGGGGCAGACTATGGCTACACCTTC. This gives the protein CASSLDNGADYGYTF.

This chain joins TRBV6-6 and TRBJ2-5; D is unresolved. Trimming stripped 2 bases from V and 1 base from J, with 2 bases between. From germline, CDR1 is MNHNY and CDR2 SVGAGI (reference sequence). There are 12 residues in the CDR3. The CDR3 spells CASSYAQETQYF. CDR3 sequence (DNA): TGTGCCAGCAGTTACGCCCAAGAGACCCAGTACTTC.

The rearrangement joins TRBV28 to TRBJ2-1, with TRBD1 matching over 7 bases. The V gene end was trimmed by 6 bases and the J gene end by 2 bases; junction bases not matched to a gene: 7. Germline values: CDR1 MDHEN, CDR2 SYDVKM. The CDR3 is 15 amino acids. The CDR3 sequence is CASSPRDRAYNEQFF. Here the CDR3 DNA reads TGTGCCAGCAGCCCCCGGGACAGAGCCTACAATGAGCAGTTCTTC.

This clonotype has only a few counts. The chain joins TRBV4-3 to TRBJ1-1; 8 bases align to TRBD1. Germline CDR1 and CDR2: LGHNA and YSLEER. The V segment lost 4 bases and the J segment 4 bases; nucleotides outside the gene matches: 5. This CDR3 comprises 14 residues. The CDR3 reads CASSPDRVVTEAFF. Here the CDR3 DNA reads TGCGCCAGCAGCCCGGACAGGGTGGTCACTGAAGCTTTCTTT.

V is TRBV3-1 and J is TRBJ2-5; 12 bases fit TRBD2. There are 17 residues in the CDR3. V was pared by 0 bases and J by 6 bases, with 8 bases of the junction left unmatched. CDR1 and CDR2 (germline): LGHDT, YNNKEL (reference sequence). Here the CDR3 reads CASSQEALAGGTKTQYF. The CDR3 nucleotides read TGTGCCAGCAGCCAAGAAGCTCTAGCGGGAGGGACGAAGACCCAGTACTTC.

The chain employs TRBV5-6 and TRBJ2-7, with D perhaps matching TRBD1 (5 bases). V lost 6 bases, J lost 7 bases, and 11 bases lay in between. Germline CDR1 is SGHDT and CDR2 is YYEEEE. The CDR3 is 11 amino acids. CDR3 sequence (DNA): TGTGCCAGCACTGGGGCATATGAGCAGTACTTC. This gives the protein CASTGAYEQYF.

The genes are TRBV27 and TRBJ2-3; D ambiguous. Trimming left V 5 bases short and J 2 bases short, with 17 bases between. Per the germline V gene, CDR1 is MNHEY and CDR2 is SMNVEV (reference sequence). This CDR3 spans 16 amino acids. The CDR3 sequence: CASSPAPTEPTDTQYF. Written as DNA, the CDR3 is TGTGCCAGCAGTCCCGCCCCGACGGAACCCACAGATACGCAGTATTTT.